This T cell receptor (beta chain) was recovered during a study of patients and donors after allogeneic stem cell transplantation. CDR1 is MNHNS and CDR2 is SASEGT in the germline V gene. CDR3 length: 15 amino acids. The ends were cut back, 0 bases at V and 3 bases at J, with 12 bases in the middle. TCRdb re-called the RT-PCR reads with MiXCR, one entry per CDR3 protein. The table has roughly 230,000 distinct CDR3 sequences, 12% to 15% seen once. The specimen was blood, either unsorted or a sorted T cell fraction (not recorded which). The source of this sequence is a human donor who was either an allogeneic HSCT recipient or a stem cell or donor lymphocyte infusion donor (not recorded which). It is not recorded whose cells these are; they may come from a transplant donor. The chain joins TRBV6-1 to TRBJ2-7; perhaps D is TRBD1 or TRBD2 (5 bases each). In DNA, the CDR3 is TGTGCCAGCAGTGAAGCGCTGGGACGGCTCTACGAGCAGTACTTC. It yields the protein CASSEALGRLYEQYF.